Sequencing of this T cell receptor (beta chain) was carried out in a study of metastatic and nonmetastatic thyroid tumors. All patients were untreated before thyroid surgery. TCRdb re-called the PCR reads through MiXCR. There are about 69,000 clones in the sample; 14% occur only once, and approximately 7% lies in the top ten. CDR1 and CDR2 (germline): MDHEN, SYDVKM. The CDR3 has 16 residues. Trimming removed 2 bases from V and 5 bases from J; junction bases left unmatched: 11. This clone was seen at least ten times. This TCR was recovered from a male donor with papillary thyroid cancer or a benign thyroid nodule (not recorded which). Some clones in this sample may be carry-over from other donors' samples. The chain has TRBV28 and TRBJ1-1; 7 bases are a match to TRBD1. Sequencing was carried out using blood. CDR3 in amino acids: CASSLIRASGGTEAFF. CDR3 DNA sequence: TGTGCCAGCAGTTTAATTAGGGCGTCAGGGGGAACTGAAGCTTTCTTT.